Sequencing of this TCR beta chain was carried out in a study of CXCR3-negative and CXCR3-positive naive CD8 T cells. Whole-study results and caveats: TRBV-TRBJ usage was similar across naive CXCR3 subsets but distinct in memory cells. TRB CDR3s were more hydrophobic in CXCR3-positive than in CXCR3-negative naive cells. Freshly isolated PBMCs were used in most assays, given partial CXCR3 loss after freezing.

Identification of naive CD8+ T cells rested on CD45RO-CCR7+CD27+CD95- status. The study made its TRB cDNA libraries by 5' RACE, adding UMI labels. No DNA is given; TCRdb re-called the 5' RACE reads and lists each CDR3 protein once. The sample includes over 40,000 distinct CDR3 sequences. On this clonotype itself: The antigen remains undetermined.

The germline CDR1 and CDR2 sequences are MNHEY and SVGEGT. The CDR3 consists of 16 residues. The TCR was taken from a human donor in good health. Some clones in this sample may be carry-over from other donors' samples. The sample was naive CXCR3- CD8+ T cells from blood. Sample subset: CD45RO-CCR7+CD27+CD95- naive CD8+ T cells lacking CXCR3 (TNR3-). This chain joins TRBV6-2 or TRBV6-3 and TRBJ1-1. The CDR3 sequence: CASSYSRDLGDTEAFF.